A single sample is the source of the 2 T cell receptor beta chains below, sequenced in a study of T cell responses to AZD1222 COVID-19 vaccine. Sequenced by immunoSEQ multiplex PCR; TCRdb stores in-frame clones only, minus some. Of roughly 79,000 clones listed, around 73% were seen once; the top ten hold about 21%. This specimen was peripheral blood, taken on day 0 of AZD1222 vaccination. The receptors originated from an adult in good health.

This clone was counted a few times. The chain couples TRBV2 to TRBJ1-2, with TRBD1 matching 10 bases. Germline loops: CDR1 SNHLY, CDR2 FYNNEI. The V segment lost 6 bases and the J segment 4 bases; nucleotides outside the gene matches: 5. The CDR3 loop spans 14 amino acids. The CDR3 is CASSPGQGTYGYTF. In DNA, the CDR3 is TGTGCCAGCAGCCCGGGACAGGGGACCTATGGCTACACCTTC.

This chain joins TRBV5-1 and TRBJ2-6; 8 nucleotides line up with TRBD1. Germline CDR1 SGHRS, CDR2 YFSETQ. Germline trimming cut 0 bases from V and 1 base from J; bases unmatched to any gene: 3. The length of the CDR3 is 17 residues. CDR3 nucleotides: TGCGCCAGCAGCTTGGGACAGGGGACTTCTGGGGCCAACGTCCTGACTTTC. Protein sequence: CASSLGQGTSGANVLTF.